This TCR beta chain was profiled in a study of T cell clonality in common variable immunodeficiency. This clone was counted many times. The antigen is undetermined. The sequenced fragment ends 3 residues before the CDR3 boundary, so the rest is inferred from the germline J gene. Trimming removed 0 bases at V and 1 base at J, with 10 bases between. CDR1 and CDR2 (germline): DFQATT, SNEGSKA (reference sequence). The length of the CDR3 is 14 residues. Findings of the study overall: Links between repertoire features and CVID complications were heterogeneity-limited.

Clones were read by immunoSEQ multiplex PCR, and TCRdb kept only the in-frame ones, dropping some. Observed in the sample are fewer than 70,000 clones, none of them singletons. The source material was peripheral blood mononuclear cells. The chain is built from TRBV20-1 and TRBJ2-7; tentative D call: TRBD2 (5 bases). The TCR comes from a person aged 18 to 75 in good health. Incomplete CDR3 DNA: TGCAGTGCTAGAGAGGGTAGCGCGTCCTACGAG. Translating it yields CSAREGSASYE. The entire CDR3 sequence reads CSAREGSASYEQYF.